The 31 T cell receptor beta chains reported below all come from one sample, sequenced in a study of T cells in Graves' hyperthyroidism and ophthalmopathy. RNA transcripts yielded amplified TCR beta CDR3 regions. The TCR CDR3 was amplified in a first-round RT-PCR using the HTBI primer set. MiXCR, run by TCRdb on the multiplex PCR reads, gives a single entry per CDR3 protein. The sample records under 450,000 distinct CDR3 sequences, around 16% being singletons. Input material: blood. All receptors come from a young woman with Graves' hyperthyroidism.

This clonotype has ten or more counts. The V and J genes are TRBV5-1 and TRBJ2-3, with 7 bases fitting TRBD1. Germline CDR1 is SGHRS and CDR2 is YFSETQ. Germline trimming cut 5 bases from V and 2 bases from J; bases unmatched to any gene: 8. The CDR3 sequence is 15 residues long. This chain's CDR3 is CASSRTGTLTDTQYF. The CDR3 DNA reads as TGCGCCAGCAGTAGGACAGGCACCCTCACAGATACGCAGTATTTT.

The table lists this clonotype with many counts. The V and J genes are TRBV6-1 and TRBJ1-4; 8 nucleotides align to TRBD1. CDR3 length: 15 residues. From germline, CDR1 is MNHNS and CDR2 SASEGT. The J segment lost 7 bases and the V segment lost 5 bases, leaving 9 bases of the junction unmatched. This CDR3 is CASSMGQGAVEKLFF. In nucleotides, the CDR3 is TGTGCCAGCAGTATGGGCCAGGGGGCGGTTGAAAAACTGTTTTTT.

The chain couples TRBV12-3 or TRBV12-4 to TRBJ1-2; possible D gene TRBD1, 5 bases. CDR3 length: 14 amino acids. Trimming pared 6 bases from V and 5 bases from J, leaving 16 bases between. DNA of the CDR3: TGTGCCAGCAGGATAGGGGCCCGTGGATATGGCTACACCTTC. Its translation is CASRIGARGYGYTF.

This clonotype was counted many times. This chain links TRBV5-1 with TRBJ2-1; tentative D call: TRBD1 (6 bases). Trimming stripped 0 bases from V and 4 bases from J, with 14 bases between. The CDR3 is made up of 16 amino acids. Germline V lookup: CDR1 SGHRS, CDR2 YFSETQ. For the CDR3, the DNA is TGCGCCAGCAGCTTGGCCGCGGCAGGGGAATACAATGAGCAGTTCTTC. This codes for CASSLAAAGEYNEQFF.

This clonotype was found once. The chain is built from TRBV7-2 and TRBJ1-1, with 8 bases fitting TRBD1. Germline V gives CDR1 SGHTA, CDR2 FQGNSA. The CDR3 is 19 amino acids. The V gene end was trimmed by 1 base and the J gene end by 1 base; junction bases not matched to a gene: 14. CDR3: CASSLGFMGTGFPNTEAFF. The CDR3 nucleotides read TGTGCCAGCAGCTTAGGATTCATGGGGACAGGTTTTCCGAACACTGAAGCTTTCTTT.

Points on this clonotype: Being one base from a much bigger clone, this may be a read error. The CDR3 sequence: CACTPERAQETQFF. DNA of the CDR3: TGTGCCTGTACTCCCGAGCGGGCTCAAGAGACCCAGTTCTTC. The rearrangement joins TRBV30 to TRBJ2-5; perhaps TRBD2 as D (6 bases). The end of the DNA is better explained by TRBJ2-1, so the J call may be wrong. CDR1 GTSNPN and CDR2 SVGIG come from the germline V gene (reference sequence). This CDR3 is built from 14 residues.

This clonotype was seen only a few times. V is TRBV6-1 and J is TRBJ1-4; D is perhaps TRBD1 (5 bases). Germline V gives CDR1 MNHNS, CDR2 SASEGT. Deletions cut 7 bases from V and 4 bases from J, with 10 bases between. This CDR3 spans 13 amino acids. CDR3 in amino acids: CASTGGSNEKLFF. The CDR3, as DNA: TGTGCCAGCACCGGGGGGAGTAATGAAAAACTGTTTTTT.

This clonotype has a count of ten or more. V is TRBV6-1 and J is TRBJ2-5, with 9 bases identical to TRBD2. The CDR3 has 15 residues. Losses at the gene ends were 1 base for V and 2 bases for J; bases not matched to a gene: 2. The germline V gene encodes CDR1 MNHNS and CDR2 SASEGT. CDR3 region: CASSEGAGGQETQYF. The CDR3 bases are TGTGCCAGCAGTGAAGGGGCGGGGGGGCAAGAGACCCAGTACTTC.

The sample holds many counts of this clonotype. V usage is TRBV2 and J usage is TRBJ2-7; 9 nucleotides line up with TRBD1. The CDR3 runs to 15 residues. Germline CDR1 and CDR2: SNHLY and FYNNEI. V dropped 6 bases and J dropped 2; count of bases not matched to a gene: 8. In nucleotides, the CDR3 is TGTGCCAGCAGGACAGGGGGTTCTAGCCCCTACGAGCAGTACTTC. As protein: CASRTGGSSPYEQYF.

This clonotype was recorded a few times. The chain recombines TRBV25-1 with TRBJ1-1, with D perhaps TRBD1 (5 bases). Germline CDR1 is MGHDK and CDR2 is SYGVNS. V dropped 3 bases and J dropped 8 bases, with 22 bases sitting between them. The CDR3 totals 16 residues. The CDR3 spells CASSDYAGEGSKEAFF. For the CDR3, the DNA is TGTGCCAGCAGTGACTACGCCGGTGAGGGGTCGAAGGAAGCTTTCTTT.

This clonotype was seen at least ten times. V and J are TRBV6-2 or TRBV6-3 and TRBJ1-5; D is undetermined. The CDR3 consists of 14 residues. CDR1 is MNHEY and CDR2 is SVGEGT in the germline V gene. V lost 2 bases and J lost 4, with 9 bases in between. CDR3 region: CASSYATRNQPQHF. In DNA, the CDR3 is TGTGCCAGCAGTTACGCGACACGGAATCAGCCCCAGCATTTT.

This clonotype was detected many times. Written as DNA, the CDR3 is TGTGCCAGCAGTGTACCAGGGGAAAGCAATCAGCCCCAGCATTTT. Translated, it gives CASSVPGESNQPQHF. V usage is TRBV6-1 and J usage is TRBJ1-5, with D possibly being TRBD1 (6 bases). This CDR3 spans 15 amino acids. In germline, CDR1 is MNHNS, CDR2 SASEGT. V lost 4 bases and J 1 base, leaving 11 bases between the germline ends.

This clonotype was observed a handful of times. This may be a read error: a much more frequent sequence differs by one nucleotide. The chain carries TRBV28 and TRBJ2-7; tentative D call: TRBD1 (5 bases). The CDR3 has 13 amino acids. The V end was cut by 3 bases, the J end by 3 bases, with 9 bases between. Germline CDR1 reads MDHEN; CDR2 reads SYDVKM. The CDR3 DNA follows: TGTGCCAGCAGTTTGGACGACAGCTACGAGCAGTACTTC. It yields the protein CASSLDDSYEQYF. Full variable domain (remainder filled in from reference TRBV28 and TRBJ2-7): DVKVTQSSRYLVKRTGEKVFLECVQDMDHENMFWYRQDPGLGLRLIYFSYDVKMKEKGDIPEGYSVSREKKERFSLILESASTNQTSMYLCASSLDDSYEQYFGPGTRLTVT.

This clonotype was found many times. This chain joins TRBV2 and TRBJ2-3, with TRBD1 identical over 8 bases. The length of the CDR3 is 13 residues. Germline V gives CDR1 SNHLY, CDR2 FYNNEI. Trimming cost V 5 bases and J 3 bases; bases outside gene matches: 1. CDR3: CASSRQGTDTQYF. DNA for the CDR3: TGTGCCAGCAGTCGACAGGGGACAGATACGCAGTATTTT. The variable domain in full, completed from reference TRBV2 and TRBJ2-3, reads EPEVTQTPSHQVTQMGQEVILRCVPISNHLYFYWYRQILGQKVEFLVSFYNNEISEKSEIFDDQFSVERPDGSNFTLKIRSTKLEDSAMYFCASSRQGTDTQYFGPGTRLTVL.

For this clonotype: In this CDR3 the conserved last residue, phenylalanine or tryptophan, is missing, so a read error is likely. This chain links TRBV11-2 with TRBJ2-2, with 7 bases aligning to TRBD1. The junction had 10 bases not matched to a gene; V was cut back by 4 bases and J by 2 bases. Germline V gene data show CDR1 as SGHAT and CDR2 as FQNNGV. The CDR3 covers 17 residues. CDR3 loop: CASSYYVGTANTGELFS. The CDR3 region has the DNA TGTGCCAGCAGCTATTACGTCGGGACAGCCAACACCGGGGAGCTGTTTTCT.

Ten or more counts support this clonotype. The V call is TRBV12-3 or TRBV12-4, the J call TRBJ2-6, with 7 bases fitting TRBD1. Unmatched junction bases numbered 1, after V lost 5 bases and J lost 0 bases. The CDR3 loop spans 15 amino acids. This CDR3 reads CASSRDSSGANVLTF. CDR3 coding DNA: TGTGCCAGCAGTCGGGACAGCTCTGGGGCCAACGTCCTGACTTTC.

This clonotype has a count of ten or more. The DNA of the CDR3 is TGTGCCAGCAGCTTAGGGCACAGACTAACTAATGAAAAACTGTTTTTT. The encoded protein is CASSLGHRLTNEKLFF. The chain combines TRBV7-8 with TRBJ1-4; unclear D gene. Germline assignment: CDR1 SGHVS and CDR2 FQNEAQ. With 1 base removed from V and 1 base from J, the gap between germline ends came to 10 bases. This CDR3 is built from 16 residues.

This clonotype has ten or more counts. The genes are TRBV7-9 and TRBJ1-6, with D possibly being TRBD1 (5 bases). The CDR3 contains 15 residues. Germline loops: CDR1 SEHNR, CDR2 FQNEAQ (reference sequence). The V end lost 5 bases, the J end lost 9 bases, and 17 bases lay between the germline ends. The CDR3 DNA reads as TGTGCCAGCAGCCTCCCCGGGGCTCAGGGTTCACCCCTCCACTTT. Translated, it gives CASSLPGAQGSPLHF. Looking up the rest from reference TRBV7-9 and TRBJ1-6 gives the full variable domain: DTGVSQNPRHKITKRGQNVTFRCDPISEHNRLYWYRQTLGQGPEFLTYFQNEAQLEKSRLLSDRFSAERPKGSFSTLEIQRTEQGDSAMYLCASSLPGAQGSPLHFGNGTRLTVT.

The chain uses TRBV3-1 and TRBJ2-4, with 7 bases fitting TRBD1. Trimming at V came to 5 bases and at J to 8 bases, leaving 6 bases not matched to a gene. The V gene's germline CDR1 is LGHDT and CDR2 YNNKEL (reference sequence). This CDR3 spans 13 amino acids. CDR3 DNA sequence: TGTGCCAGCAGCTGGAAGGGGGCAGACATTCAGTACTTC. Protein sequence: CASSWKGADIQYF.

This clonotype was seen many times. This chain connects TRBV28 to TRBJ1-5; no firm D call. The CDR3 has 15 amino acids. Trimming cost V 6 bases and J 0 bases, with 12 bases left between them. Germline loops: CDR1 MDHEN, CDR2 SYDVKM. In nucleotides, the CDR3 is TGTGCCAGCAGCCCTATGCGGGTTAGCAATCAGCCCCAGCATTTT. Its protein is CASSPMRVSNQPQHF.

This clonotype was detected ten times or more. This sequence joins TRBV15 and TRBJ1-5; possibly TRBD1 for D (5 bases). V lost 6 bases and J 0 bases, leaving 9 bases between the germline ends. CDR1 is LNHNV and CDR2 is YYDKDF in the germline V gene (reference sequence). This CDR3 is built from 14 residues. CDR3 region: CATRDIFSNQPQHF. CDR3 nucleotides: TGTGCCACCAGGGACATTTTTAGCAATCAGCCCCAGCATTTT. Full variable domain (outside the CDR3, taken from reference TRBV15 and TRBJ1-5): DAMVIQNPRYQVTQFGKPVTLSCSQTLNHNVMYWYQQKSSQAPKLLFHYYDKDFNNEADTPDNFQSRRPNTSFCFLDIRSPGLGDTAMYLCATRDIFSNQPQHFGDGTRLSIL.

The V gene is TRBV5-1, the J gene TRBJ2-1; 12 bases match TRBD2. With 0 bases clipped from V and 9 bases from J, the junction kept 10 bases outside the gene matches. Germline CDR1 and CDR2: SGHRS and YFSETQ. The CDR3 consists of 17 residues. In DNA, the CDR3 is TGCGCCAGCAGCTTGGGGACTAGCGGGATGGGGGACGGTGAGCAGTTCTTC. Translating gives CASSLGTSGMGDGEQFF.

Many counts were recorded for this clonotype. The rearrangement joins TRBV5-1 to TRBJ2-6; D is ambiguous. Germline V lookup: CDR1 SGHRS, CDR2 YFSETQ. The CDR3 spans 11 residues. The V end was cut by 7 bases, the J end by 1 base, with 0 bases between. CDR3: CASSGANVLTF. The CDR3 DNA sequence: TGCGCCAGCTCTGGGGCCAACGTCCTGACTTTC.

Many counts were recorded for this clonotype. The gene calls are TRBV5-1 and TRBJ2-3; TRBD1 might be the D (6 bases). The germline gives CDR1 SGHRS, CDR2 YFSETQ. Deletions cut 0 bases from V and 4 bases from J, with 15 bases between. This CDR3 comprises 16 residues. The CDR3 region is CASSLDRASIADTQYF. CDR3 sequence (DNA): TGCGCCAGCAGCTTGGACAGGGCGTCAATCGCAGATACGCAGTATTTT. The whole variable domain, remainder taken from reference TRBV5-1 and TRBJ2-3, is KAGVTQTPRYLIKTRGQQVTLSCSPISGHRSVSWYQQTPGQGLQFLFEYFSETQRNKGNFPGRFSGRQFSNSRSEMNVSTLELGDSALYLCASSLDRASIADTQYFGPGTRLTVL.

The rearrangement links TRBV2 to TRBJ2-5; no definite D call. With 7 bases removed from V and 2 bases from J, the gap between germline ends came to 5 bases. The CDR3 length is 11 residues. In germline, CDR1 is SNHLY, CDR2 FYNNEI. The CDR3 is CASTPQETQYF. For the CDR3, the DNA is TGTGCCAGCACCCCACAAGAGACCCAGTACTTC.

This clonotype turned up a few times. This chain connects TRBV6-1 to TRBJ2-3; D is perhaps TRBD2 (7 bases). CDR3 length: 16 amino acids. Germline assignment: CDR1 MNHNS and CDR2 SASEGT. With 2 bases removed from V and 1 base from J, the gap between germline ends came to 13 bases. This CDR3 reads CASSEMWEGGTDTQYF. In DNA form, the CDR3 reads TGTGCCAGCAGTGAAATGTGGGAGGGGGGCACAGATACGCAGTATTTT.

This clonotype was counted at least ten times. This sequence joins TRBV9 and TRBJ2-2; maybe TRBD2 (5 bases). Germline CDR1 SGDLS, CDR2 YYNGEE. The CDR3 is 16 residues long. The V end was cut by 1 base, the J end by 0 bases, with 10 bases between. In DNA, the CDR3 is TGTGCCAGCAGCGTACTGCCGGACTCGAACACCGGGGAGCTGTTTTTT. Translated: CASSVLPDSNTGELFF. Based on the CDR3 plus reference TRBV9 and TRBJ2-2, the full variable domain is DSGVTQTPKHLITATGQRVTLRCSPRSGDLSVYWYQQSLDQGLQFLIQYYNGEERAKGNILERFSAQQFPDLHSELNLSSLELGDSALYFCASSVLPDSNTGELFFGEGSRLTVL.

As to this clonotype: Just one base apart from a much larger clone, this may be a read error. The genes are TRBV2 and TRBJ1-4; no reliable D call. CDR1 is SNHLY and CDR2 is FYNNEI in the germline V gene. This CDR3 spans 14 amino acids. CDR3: CVSSSEGTNEKLFF. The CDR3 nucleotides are TGTGTCAGCAGCTCCGAGGGAACTAATGAAAAACTGTTTTTT.

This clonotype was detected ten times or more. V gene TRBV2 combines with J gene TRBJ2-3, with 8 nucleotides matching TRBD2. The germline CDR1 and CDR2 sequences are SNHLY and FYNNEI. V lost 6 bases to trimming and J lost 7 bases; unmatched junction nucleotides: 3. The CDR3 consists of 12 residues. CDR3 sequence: CASRRLANTQYF. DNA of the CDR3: TGTGCCAGCAGGCGACTAGCGAATACGCAGTATTTT.

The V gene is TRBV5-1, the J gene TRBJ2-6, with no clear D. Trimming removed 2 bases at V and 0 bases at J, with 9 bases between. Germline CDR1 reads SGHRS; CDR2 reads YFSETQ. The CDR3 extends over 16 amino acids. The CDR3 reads CASSFNAFSGANVLTF. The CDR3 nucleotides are TGCGCCAGCAGCTTCAACGCGTTCTCTGGGGCCAACGTCCTGACTTTC.

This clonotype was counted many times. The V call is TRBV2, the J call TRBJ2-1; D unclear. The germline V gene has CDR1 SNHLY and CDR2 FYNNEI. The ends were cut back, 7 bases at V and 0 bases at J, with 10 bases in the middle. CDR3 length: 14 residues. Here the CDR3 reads CASIPRPSYNEQFF. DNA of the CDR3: TGTGCCAGCATCCCCAGACCCTCCTACAATGAGCAGTTCTTC.